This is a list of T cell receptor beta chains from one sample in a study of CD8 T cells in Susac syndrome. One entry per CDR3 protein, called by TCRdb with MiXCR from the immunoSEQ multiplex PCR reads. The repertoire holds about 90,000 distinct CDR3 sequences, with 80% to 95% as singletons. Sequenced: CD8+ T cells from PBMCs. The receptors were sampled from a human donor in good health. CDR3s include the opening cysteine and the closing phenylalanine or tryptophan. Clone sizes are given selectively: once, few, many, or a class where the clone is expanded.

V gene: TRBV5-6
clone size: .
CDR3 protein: CASSFGTDTQYF

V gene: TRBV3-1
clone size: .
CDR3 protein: CASRPRKGYGQETQYF

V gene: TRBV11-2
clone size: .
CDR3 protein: CASSFSPGASSYNEQFF

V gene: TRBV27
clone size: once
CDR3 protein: CASSPVGGANEKLFF

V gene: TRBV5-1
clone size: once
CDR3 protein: CASSLGPGQGTYGYTF

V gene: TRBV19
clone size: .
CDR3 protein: CASSMALGQFYEQYF

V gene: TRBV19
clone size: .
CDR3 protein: CASSPSDRIYGYTF

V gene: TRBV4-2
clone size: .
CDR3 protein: CASSQVVGGPANYGYTF

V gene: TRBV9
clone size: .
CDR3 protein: CASSDMTEAFF

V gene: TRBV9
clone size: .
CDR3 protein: CASSDRGTSGELFF

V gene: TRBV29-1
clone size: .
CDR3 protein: CSVEWRDRGDYEQYF

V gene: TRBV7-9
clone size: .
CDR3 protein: CASSPPEGSYEQYF

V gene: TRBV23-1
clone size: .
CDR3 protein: CASSPGQGSHEQYF

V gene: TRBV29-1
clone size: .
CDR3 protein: CSVGGTLGNTEAFF

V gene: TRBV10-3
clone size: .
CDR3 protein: CAAQPGSGTEAFF

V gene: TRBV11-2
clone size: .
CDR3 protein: CASSYRGATNEKLFF

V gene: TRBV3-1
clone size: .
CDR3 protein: CASSQAGQGSSYNEQFF

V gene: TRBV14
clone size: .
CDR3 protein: CASSQGTGWNYEQYF

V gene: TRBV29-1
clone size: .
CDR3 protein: CSVVEGGGELFF

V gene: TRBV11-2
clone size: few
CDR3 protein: CASRQGNTEAFF

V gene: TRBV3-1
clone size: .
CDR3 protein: CASSTRTSGDPTKQETQYF

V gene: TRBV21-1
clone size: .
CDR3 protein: CASSKEVNHRQETQYF

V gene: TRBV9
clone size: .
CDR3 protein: CASSESGTGGPETQYF

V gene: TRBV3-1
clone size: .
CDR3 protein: CASSPTGQRIYNEQFF

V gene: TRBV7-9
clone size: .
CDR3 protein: CASYQELSGYTF

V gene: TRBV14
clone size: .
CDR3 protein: CASSRPGVGYTF

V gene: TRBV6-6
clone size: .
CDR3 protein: CASKEGGTEAFF

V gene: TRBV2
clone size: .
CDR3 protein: CASSDQGPGETQYF

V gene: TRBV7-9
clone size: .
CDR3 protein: CASRSGTSFGNTEAFF

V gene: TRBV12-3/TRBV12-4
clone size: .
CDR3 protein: CASSLGGANEAFF

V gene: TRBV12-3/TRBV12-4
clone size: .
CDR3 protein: CASSPGTVLYQPQHF

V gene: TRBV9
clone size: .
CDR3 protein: CASSASGGASGELFF

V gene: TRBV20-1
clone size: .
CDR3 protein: CSAPPATRGGNNEQFF